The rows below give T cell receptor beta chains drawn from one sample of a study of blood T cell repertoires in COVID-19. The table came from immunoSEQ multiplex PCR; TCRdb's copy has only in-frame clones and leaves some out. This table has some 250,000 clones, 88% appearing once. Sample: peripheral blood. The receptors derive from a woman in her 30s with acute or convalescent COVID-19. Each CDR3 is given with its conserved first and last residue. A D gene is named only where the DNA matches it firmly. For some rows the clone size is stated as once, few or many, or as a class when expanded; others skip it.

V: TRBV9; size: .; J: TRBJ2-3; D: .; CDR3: CASGLGTDTQYF; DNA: TGTGCCAGCGGACTCGGCACAGATACGCAGTATTTT
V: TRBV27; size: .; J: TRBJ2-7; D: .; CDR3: CASTPRVTGLYEQYF; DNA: TGTGCCAGCACCCCACGGGTCACAGGGCTGTACGAGCAGTACTTC
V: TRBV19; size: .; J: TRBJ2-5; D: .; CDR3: CASRGGPNGIQYF; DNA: TGTGCCAGTAGGGGGGGGCCTAATGGGATCCAGTACTTC
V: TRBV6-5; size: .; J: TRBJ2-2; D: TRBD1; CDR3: CASRPTGENTGELFF; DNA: TGTGCCAGCAGGCCGACAGGGGAGAACACCGGGGAGCTGTTTTTT
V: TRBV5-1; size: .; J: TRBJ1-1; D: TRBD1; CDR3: CASSQGATTMQALNTEAFF; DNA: TGCGCCAGCAGCCAGGGGGCGACGACAATGCAGGCCTTGAACACTGAAGCTTTCTTT
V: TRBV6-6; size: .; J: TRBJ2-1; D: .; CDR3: CASSYGRGEQFF; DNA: TGTGCCAGCAGTTACGGACGGGGTGAGCAGTTCTTC
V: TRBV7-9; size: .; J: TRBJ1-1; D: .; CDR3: CASSLTDMNTEAFF; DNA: TGTGCCAGCAGCTTGACAGATATGAACACTGAAGCTTTCTTT
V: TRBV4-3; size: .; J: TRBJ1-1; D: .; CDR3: CASSQGRWSNTEAFF; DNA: TGCGCCAGCAGCCAAGGCCGGTGGTCGAACACTGAAGCTTTCTTT
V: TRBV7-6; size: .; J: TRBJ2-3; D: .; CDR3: CASSRRRGADTDTQYF; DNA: TGTGCCAGCAGCCGCCGTCGCGGTGCTGACACAGATACGCAGTATTTT
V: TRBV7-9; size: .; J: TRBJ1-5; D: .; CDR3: CASSGAANQPQHF; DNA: TGTGCCAGCTCAGGGGCGGCCAATCAGCCCCAGCATTTT
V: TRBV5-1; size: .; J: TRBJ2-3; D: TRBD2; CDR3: CASSQSLLAGAGTDTQYF; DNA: TGCGCCAGCAGCCAATCGTTACTAGCGGGAGCAGGAACAGATACGCAGTATTTT
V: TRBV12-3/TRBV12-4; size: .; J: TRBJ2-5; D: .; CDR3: CASTRSGKETQYF; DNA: TGTGCCAGCACCCGTAGCGGAAAAGAGACCCAGTACTTC
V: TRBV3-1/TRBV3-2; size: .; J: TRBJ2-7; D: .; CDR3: CASSQGSYEQYF; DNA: TGTGCCAGCAGCCAAGGCAGCTACGAGCAGTACTTC
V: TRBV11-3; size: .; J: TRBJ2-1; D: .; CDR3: CASRSGTQQFF; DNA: TGTGCCAGCAGATCCGGGACTCAGCAGTTCTTC
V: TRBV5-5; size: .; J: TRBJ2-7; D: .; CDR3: CASSPDRVYEQYF; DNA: TGTGCCAGCAGCCCCGATCGGGTCTACGAGCAGTACTTC
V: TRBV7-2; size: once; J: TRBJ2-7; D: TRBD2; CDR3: CASSPGLAGRLTYEQYF; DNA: TGTGCCAGCAGCCCGGGACTAGCGGGACGACTTACCTACGAGCAGTACTTC
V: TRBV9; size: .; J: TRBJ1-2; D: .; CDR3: CASSTQGTNYGYTF; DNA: TGTGCCAGCAGCACCCAGGGAACGAACTATGGCTACACCTTC
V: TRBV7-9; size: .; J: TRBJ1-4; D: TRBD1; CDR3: CASMGRQGEKLFF; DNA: TGTGCCAGCATGGGGCGACAGGGTGAAAAACTGTTTTTT
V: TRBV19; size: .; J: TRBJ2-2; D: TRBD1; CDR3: CASSGDSWARELFF; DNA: TGTGCCAGTAGCGGGGACAGCTGGGCCCGGGAGCTGTTTTTT
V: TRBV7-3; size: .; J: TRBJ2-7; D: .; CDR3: CASSLDSPPYEQYF; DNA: TGTGCCAGCAGCTTAGACAGCCCTCCCTACGAGCAGTACTTC
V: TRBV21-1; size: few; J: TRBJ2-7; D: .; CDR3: CASSPRRNLTYEQYF; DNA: TGTGCCAGCAGTCCCCGGAGGAACCTCACCTACGAGCAGTACTTC
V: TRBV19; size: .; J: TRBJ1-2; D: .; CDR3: CASSPTVDGYTF; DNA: TGTGCCAGTAGCCCGACAGTTGATGGCTACACCTTC
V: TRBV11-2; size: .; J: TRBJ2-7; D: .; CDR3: CASSPIRVYEQYF; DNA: TGTGCCAGCAGCCCAATCCGGGTCTACGAGCAGTACTTC
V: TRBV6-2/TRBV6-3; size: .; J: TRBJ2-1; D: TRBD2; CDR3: CASSYEPAGVGNEQFF; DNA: TGTGCCAGCAGTTACGAACCAGCGGGAGTGGGGAATGAGCAGTTCTTC
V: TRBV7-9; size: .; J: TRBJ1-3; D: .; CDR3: CASSFRGTGNTIYF; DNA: TGTGCCAGCAGCTTTAGAGGGACTGGAAACACCATATATTTT
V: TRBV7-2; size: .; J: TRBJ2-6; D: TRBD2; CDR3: CASTIAGGTGANVLTF; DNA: TGTGCCAGCACCATAGCGGGAGGGACTGGGGCCAACGTCCTGACTTTC
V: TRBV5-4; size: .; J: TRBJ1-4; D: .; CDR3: CASSRLGDATNEKLFF; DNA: TGTGCCAGCAGCAGGTTGGGCGATGCAACTAATGAAAAACTGTTTTTT
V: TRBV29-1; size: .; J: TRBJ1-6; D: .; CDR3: CSVGEPDSPLHF; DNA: TGCAGCGTTGGGGAGCCGGATTCACCCCTCCACTTT
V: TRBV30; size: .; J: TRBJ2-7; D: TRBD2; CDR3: CASGGSGSYEQYF; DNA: TGTGCCTCTGGGGGTAGCGGGAGTTACGAGCAGTACTTC
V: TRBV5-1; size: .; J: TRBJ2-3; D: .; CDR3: CASSFPQGGTDTQYF; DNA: TGCGCCAGCAGCTTCCCACAGGGTGGCACAGATACGCAGTATTTT
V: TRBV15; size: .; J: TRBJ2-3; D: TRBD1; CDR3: CATSRVETGSSTDTQYF; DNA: TGTGCCACCAGCAGAGTTGAGACAGGGTCTAGCACAGATACGCAGTATTTT
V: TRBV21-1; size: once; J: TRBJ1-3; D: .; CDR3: CASSKALSLDSGNTIYF; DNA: TGTGCCAGCAGCAAAGCGCTGAGTTTAGACTCTGGAAACACCATATATTTT
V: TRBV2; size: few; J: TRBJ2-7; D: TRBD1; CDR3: CASSNPSGQGNYEQYF; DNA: TGTGCCAGCAGTAATCCTTCGGGACAGGGGAACTACGAGCAGTACTTC
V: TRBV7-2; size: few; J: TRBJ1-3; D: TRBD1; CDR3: CASSLATAGQGAGNTIYF; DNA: TGTGCCAGCAGCTTAGCGACAGCGGGACAGGGGGCTGGAAACACCATATATTTT
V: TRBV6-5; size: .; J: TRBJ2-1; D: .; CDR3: CASSYGPGRDEQFF; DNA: TGTGCCAGCAGTTACGGCCCGGGAAGGGATGAGCAGTTCTTC
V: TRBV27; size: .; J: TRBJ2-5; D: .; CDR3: CASSLRSTSQETQYF; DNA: TGTGCCAGCAGTTTACGTTCTACTAGCCAAGAGACCCAGTACTTC
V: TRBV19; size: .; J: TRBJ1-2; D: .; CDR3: CASRIYGESGYGYTF; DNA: TGTGCCAGTAGAATTTACGGGGAATCAGGCTATGGCTACACCTTC
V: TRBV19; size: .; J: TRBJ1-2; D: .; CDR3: CASSIVGQTYGYTF; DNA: TGTGCCAGTAGTATAGTTGGACAGACCTATGGCTACACCTTC
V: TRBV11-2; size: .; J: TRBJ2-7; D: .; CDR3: CASSNSQRAASYEQYF; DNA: TGTGCCAGCAGCAACTCTCAAAGAGCGGCTTCTTACGAGCAGTACTTC
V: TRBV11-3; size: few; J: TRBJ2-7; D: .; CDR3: CASSLGTAGPGEQYF; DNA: TGTGCCAGCAGCTTAGGGACAGCGGGGCCTGGCGAGCAGTACTTC
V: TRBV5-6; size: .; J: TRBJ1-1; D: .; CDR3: CASSLAGGNAEAFF; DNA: TGTGCCAGCAGCTTGGCCGGGGGGAACGCTGAAGCTTTCTTT
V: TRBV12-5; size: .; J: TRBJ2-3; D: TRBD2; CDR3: CASGPQAGGSADTQYF; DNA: TGTGCTAGTGGTCCACAGGCGGGGGGGAGCGCAGATACGCAGTATTTT
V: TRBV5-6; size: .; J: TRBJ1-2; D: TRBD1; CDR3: CASSFRGQGNYGYTF; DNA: TGTGCCAGCAGCTTCCGCGGACAGGGGAACTATGGCTACACCTTC
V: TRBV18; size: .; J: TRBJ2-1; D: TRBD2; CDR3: CASSPPSSGRAGEQFF; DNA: TGTGCCAGCTCACCACCGTCCAGCGGGAGGGCGGGTGAGCAGTTCTTC
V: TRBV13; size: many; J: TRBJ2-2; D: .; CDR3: CASSWGHDTGELFF; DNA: TGTGCCAGCAGCTGGGGACATGACACCGGGGAGCTGTTTTTT
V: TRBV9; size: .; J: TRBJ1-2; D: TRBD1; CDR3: CASSSRTGAYGYTF; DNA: TGTGCCAGCAGCTCCCGGACAGGGGCTTATGGCTACACCTTC
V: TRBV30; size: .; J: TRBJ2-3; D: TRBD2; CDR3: CAWSKGRLAGADTQYF; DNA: TGTGCCTGGAGTAAAGGTCGACTAGCGGGAGCAGATACGCAGTATTTT
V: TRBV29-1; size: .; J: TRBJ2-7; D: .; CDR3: CSVTDYYEQYF; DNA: TGCAGCGTGACAGATTACTACGAGCAGTACTTC
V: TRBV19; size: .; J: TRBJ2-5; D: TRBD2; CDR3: CASSPLGAGGKIETQYF; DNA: TGTGCCAGTAGTCCCCTAGGGGCCGGGGGGAAGATAGAGACCCAGTACTTC
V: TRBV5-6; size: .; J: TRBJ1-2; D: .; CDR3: CASSLAGGMRNYGYTF; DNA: TGTGCCAGCAGCTTGGCCGGGGGGATGAGGAACTATGGCTACACCTTC
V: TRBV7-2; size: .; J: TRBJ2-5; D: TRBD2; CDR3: CASSLVSLGSGSRETQYF; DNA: TGTGCCAGCAGCTTAGTGTCTCTCGGTAGCGGGAGTCGTGAGACCCAGTACTTC
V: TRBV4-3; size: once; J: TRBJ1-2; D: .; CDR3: CASSQGGGPRSGYTF; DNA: TGCGCCAGCAGCCAGGGCGGGGGACCACGCTCCGGCTACACCTTC
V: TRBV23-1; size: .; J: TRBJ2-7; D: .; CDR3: CASSQRGGSYEQYF; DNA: TGCGCCAGCAGTCAAAGGGGGGGCTCCTACGAGCAGTACTTC
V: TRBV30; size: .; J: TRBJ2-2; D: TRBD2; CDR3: CAWMGTSGYNAILTGELFF; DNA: TGTGCCTGGATGGGGACTAGCGGCTATAACGCAATTCTCACCGGGGAGCTGTTTTTT
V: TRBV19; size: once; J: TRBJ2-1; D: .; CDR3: CASSPHGGRYNEQFF; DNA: TGTGCCAGTAGCCCACATGGGGGCCGATACAATGAGCAGTTCTTC